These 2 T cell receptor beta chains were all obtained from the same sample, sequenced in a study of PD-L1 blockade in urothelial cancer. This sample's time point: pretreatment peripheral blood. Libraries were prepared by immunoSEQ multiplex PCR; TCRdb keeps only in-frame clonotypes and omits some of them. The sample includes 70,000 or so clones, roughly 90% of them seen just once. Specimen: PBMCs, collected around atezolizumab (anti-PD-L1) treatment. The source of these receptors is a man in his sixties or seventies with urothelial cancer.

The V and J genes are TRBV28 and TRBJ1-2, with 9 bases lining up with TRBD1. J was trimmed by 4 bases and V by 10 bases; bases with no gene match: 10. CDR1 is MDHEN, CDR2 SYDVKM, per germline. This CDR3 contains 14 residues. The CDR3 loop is CATLAGTGIYGYTF. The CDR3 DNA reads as TGTGCCACCCTTGCCGGGACAGGGATCTATGGCTACACCTTC.

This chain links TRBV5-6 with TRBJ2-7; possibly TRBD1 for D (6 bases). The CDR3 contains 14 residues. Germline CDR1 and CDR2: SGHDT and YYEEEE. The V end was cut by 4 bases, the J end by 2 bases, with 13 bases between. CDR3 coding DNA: TGTGCCAGCAGCCAACAGGGAAGGGCCTACGAGCAGTACTTC. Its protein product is CASSQQGRAYEQYF.